This T cell receptor (beta chain) is from a study of PD-L1 blockade in urothelial cancer. Study information: A median about 140,000 T cells were found in blood samples.

J was trimmed by 4 bases and V by 8 bases; bases with no gene match: 13. CDR1 is SGHTA, CDR2 FQGNSA, per germline. The CDR3 sequence is 15 residues long. As for time point: peripheral blood 6 weeks after treatment start. Assay: immunoSEQ multiplex PCR; the TCRdb copy retains only in-frame clones and omits some. This sample has 40,000 or so clones, with 80% to 90% found just once. The source material was PBMCs, sampled around atezolizumab (anti-PD-L1) treatment. The receptor was derived from a man in his fifties or sixties with urothelial cancer. V and J are TRBV7-2 and TRBJ1-1; 7 nucleotides line up with TRBD1. The CDR3 bases are TGTGCCAGCCACATAGGGGGCTATGGGGGCACTGAAGCTTTCTTT. Amino acid sequence: CASHIGGYGGTEAFF. Full variable domain (outside the CDR3, taken from reference TRBV7-2 and TRBJ1-1): GAGVSQSPSNKVTEKGKDVELRCDPISGHTALYWYRQSLGQGLEFLIYFQGNSAPDKSGLPSDRFSAERTGGSVSTLTIQRTQQEDSAVYLCASHIGGYGGTEAFFGQGTRLTVV.